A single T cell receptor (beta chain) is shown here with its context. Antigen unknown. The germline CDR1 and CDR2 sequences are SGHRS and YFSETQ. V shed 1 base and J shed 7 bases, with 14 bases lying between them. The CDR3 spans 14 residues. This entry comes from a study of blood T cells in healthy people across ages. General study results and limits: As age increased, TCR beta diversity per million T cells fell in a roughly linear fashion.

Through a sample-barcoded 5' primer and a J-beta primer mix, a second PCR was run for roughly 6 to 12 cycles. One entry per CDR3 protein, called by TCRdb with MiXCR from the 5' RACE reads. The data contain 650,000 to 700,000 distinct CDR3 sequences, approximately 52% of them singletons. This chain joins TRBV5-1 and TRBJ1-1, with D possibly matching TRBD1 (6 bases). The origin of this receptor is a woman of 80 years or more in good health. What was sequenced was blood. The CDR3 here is CASSLKQGSYEAFF. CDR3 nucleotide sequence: TGCGCCAGCAGCTTGAAACAGGGTTCTTATGAAGCTTTCTTT.